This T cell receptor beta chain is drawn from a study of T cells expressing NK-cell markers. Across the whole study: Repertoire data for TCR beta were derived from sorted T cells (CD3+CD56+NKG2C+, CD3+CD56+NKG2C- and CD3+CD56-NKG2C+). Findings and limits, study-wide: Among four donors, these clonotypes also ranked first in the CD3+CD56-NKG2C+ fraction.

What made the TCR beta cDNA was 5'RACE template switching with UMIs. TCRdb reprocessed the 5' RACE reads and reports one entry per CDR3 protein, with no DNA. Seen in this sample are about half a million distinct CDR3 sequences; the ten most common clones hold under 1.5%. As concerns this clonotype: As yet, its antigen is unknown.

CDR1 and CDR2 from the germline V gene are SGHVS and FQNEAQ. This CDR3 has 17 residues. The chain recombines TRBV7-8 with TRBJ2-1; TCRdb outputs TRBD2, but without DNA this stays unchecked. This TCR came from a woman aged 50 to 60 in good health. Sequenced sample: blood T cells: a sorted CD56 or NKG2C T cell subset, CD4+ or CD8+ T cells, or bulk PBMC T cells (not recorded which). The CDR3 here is CASSLGREGQLRNEQFF.